This TCR beta chain came from a study of neurological immune-mediated disorders (dated by TCRdb to the late 2010s). Regarding the complete study: Using UMI-based sequencing, the study compared peripheral blood TCR-beta repertoires from patients with HTLV-I-associated myelopathy (HAM/TSP), patients with multiple sclerosis, and healthy controls. The cohort was made up of about 65 subjects, consisting of around 14 HAM/TSP patients, some 34 multiple sclerosis patients and 20 healthy controls. Alongside PBMC samples, the set of about 100 TCR-beta libraries contained longitudinal samples, technical triplicates, and paired CD4+ and CD8+ T-cell subsets that had been sorted.

This clonotype was seen ten or more times. Its antigen target is currently unknown. Base quality data are lacking; no much larger clone is found one base away. cDNA was synthesized by template-switch 5'RACE using a primer with a 10-nucleotide random unique molecular identifier that tagged each TCR transcript. Every sequencing run covered 15-18 subjects and yielded more than 180 million TCR-beta sequences. The RNeasy kit was used for extraction of total RNA. The KAPA Real-time Library Amplification kit was used to amplify TCR-beta VDJ regions with primers for the TCR constant region and the 5'RACE anchor. A first PCR added sample indexes and Illumina adaptors, and a second PCR then raised library yield. The roughly 650 bp TCR product was size-selected on a 2% E-gel SizeSelection system after Ampure bead purification. Before pooling, library quality was checked on a Bioanalyzer, concentration was measured with Qubit, and libraries were quantified with the Kapa Library Quantification kit. An Illumina HiSeq 2500 sequenced the libraries paired-end 2 x 150 bp. To increase sequence diversity, about 23-32% phiX was spiked into each library pool. The authors' pipeline ran thus. Quality-filtered reads were processed with the UMI-based MiGEC pipeline, and over 85% of raw TCR sequences were removed by the MiGEC pipeline during error correction. IMGT germline references were used for alignment of VDJ genes, and clonotypes were defined by a unique CDR3 amino acid sequence together with V-J genes. Clonal expansion, Shannon diversity and CDR3 relatedness were evaluated with VDJtools (CalcPairwiseDistances, ClusterSamples), while phylogenetic trees were built in CLCbio workbench. Clones with at least 8 unique UMIs were defined as expanded, with this threshold being based on coefficient-of-variation modelling across technical triplicates. TCRdb reworked the public reads: Q25 trimming with fastp, MiXCR clone assembly, productive beta chains retained. A single entry per CDR3 protein holds the most common genes and DNA from its merged rows. It is TCRdb's table, rather than the study itself, that gives the V and J calls and clone size. A total of about 76,000 distinct CDR3 sequences appear in this sample, roughly a sixth of them only once. Over 15% of the sample goes to the ten largest clones.

What the work shows at the level of the full study, not this receptor alone: TCR clonal expansion was highest in HAM/TSP patients and lowest in MS patients, with MS patients falling below even healthy controls. Across subjects, expanded clones never shared an identical CDR3 amino acid sequence, which suggests that the TCR-beta repertoires in every group were private.

Blood bank volunteers in Maryland, USA served as the healthy controls. For unsorted PBMC libraries, 2 million PBMCs were used after storage in RNAlater at -80 degrees C until RNA extraction. Peripheral blood underwent Ficoll-Hypaque density gradient centrifugation to isolate PBMCs, which were then cryopreserved in liquid nitrogen. Sequences were obtained from PBMCs. The TCR sequence derives from a woman aged 40 to 50 in good health.

The DNA sequence is given as TGTGCCTCTCACCGGGCGGGGTTTTCAGAGACCCAGTACTTC. This gives the protein CASHRAGFSETQYF. The sequence joins TRBV28 to TRBJ2-5; D gene: possibly TRBD2, on 6 matching bases. Relative to germline, V is 11 bases shorter and J is 4 bases shorter, with 20 bases between their ends. The CDR3 numbers 14 residues from cysteine through phenylalanine. Only the CDR3 part of the read is kept: 42 bases, read in frame from the first base. For CDR1 and CDR2, the germline V gene lists MDHEN and SYDVKM.